Shown below are 2 T cell receptor beta chains from a single sample sequenced in a study of blood T cell repertoires in COVID-19. Only in-frame clones appear in the TCRdb table, and some are missing; sequencing was by immunoSEQ multiplex PCR. The sample has fewer than 45,000 clones, just under 85% seen once; the top ten hold approximately 15%. What was sequenced was peripheral blood. These receptors came from a human donor in a cohort sampled during active COVID-19.

The chain uses TRBV11-2 and TRBJ2-1; D gene uncertain. V was cut by 0 bases and J by 1 base, with 13 bases left in between. Germline V gene lookup returns CDR1 SGHAT and CDR2 FQNNGV. CDR3 length equals 17 residues. This chain's CDR3 is CASSLDRSGRSYNEQFF. The CDR3 DNA is TGTGCCAGCAGCTTAGACAGGTCCGGCAGATCCTACAATGAGCAGTTCTTC.

The J gene is TRBJ2-2, the V gene TRBV5-4; D is uncertain. Germline CDR1 reads SGHNT; CDR2 reads YYREEE (reference sequence). The CDR3 consists of 16 residues. The ends were cut back, 0 bases at V and 0 bases at J, with 9 bases in the middle. The CDR3 region has the DNA TGTGCCAGCAGCTTGGATCCGGGTTCGAACACCGGGGAGCTGTTTTTT. Translated, it gives CASSLDPGSNTGELFF.